The T cell receptor (beta chain) described here comes from a study of blood T cell repertoires in COVID-19. About the research overall: Donors in the United States, Italy and Spain gave samples during acute or convalescent COVID-19. Sources were T cells, B-cell-depleted T cells, or PBMCs; the material itself was cDNA or gDNA.

This clone was seen a single time. Original data processing: Amplification with reference gene primers provided the estimates of nucleated cell counts. Generated by immunoSEQ multiplex PCR, the TCRdb table keeps only in-frame clones and is missing some. D and trimming come from the DNA, and the V and J calls and clone size come from that table. The sample consists of 200,000 to 300,000 clones, around nine tenths of them appearing once. The V gene's germline CDR1 is SGHAT and CDR2 FQNNGV. The CDR3 contains 13 residues. V lost 0 bases and J lost 14, with 13 bases in between. The sequence derives from a man aged 35-49 years who had recovered from COVID-19. The sample comprised peripheral blood. This chain uses TRBV11-2 with TRBJ1-4; D is uncertain. The CDR3 coding sequence is TGTGCCAGCAGCTTAGATACGGTCCGGCGGCTGTTTTTT. This gives the protein CASSLDTVRRLFF. Looking up the rest from reference TRBV11-2 and TRBJ1-4 gives the full variable domain: EAGVAQSPRYKIIEKRQSVAFWCNPISGHATLYWYQQILGQGPKLLIQFQNNGVVDDSQLPKDRFSAERLKGVDSTLKIQPAKLEDSAVYLCASSLDTVRRLFFGSGTQLSVL.